The clone carrying this T cell receptor (beta chain) was counted a few times. The CDR3 is made up of 16 amino acids. Germline V gives CDR1 MNHNS, CDR2 SASEGT. The V and J ends lost 3 bases and 2 bases, in that order; junction bases with no gene match: 6. This sample stems from a study of identical twins. The cDNA had a unique molecular identifier and a template-switch universal primer site. From the 5' RACE reads, TCRdb called clonotypes with MiXCR, one entry per CDR3 protein. The data hold 250,000 or so distinct CDR3 sequences, with approximately 7% observed a single time. All donors were healthy, and all were Caucasian. This same sample was also part of a study on yellow fever vaccine responses in identical twins. That publication notes: Reported findings indicate that twins' vaccine T cell responses seemed partially convergent, partially personalized.

This receptor was obtained from a young woman in good health. V and J are TRBV6-1 and TRBJ2-3; TRBD2 agrees at 9 bases. The sequenced sample was memory (CD45RO+) T cells sorted from blood. The CDR3: CASSDIAGVNTDTQYF. DNA for the CDR3: TGTGCCAGCAGTGACATAGCGGGGGTAAACACAGATACGCAGTATTTT.